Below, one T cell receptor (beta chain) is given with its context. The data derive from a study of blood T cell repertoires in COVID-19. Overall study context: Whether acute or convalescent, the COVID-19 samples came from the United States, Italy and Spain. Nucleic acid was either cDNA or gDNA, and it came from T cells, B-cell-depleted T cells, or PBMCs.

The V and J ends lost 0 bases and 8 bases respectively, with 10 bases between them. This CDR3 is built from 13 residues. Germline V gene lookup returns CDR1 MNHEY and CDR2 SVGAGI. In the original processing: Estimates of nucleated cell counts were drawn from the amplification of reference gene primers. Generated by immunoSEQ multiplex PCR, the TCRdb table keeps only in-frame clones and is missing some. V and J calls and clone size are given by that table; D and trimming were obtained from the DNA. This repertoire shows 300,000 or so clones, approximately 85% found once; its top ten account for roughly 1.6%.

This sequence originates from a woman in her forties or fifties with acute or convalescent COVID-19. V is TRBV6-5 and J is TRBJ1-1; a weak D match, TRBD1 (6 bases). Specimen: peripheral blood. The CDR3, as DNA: TGTGCCAGCAGTTACTCGAACAGGGTAGAAGCTTTCTTT. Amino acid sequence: CASSYSNRVEAFF.